This TCR beta chain was identified during a study of blood T cell repertoires in COVID-19 (dated by TCRdb to about 2020). In the study overall: Samples covering the acute and convalescent phases of COVID-19 were provided by collaborators in the United States, Italy and Spain. The material from the prospective study consisted of cDNA or gDNA derived from T cells, B-cell-depleted T cells, or PBMCs. The dataset comprised deeply sampled blood TCRbeta repertoires from subjects exposed to, actively infected with, or recovered from COVID-19. A freely available public database, intended as a resource for researchers studying the immune response to SARS-CoV-2, is where the repertoires were released. Samples were obtained from the ongoing ImmuneRACE study (first 160 participants) and from 950 to 1,500 subjects provided by 6 global collaborators. Sample metadata almost always included a de-identified subject ID, COVID-19 status, age in years and sex. Where available, HLA class I and class II types were obtained from metadata supplied by the sample provider rather than from assay-based typing.

This clone was seen a few times. Its antigen remains undetermined. No much larger clone is present one base from it, and per-base qualities are unavailable. Paper-wide results and their limitations: The quantity of clinical and demographic metadata differed by source and by participant and was supplied without curation.

Collaborating institutions collected whole blood in K2EDTA tubes following their own protocols. For TCRbeta analysis, collaborators shipped samples in one of three forms: frozen whole blood, isolated PBMCs, or DNA extracted from either of those sample types. V is pared back by 3 bases and J by 5 bases, with 9 bases lying between the germline termini. CDR1 is given as MNHNS and CDR2 as SASEGT, both from the germline V gene. The CDR3 measures 13 amino acids from cysteine to phenylalanine. The DNA shown is the 39-base CDR3, in frame from base 1. TCRbeta CDR3 regions were amplified from genomic DNA using the immunoSEQ Assay, a bias-controlled multiplex PCR. As for the original processing: Within the assay, amplification of reference gene primers was used to estimate how many nucleated cells each sample contained. To quantify the absolute abundance of each unique TCRbeta CDR3 rearrangement, sequence reads were collapsed and filtered. Productive Simpson clonality was computed per sample as the square root of Simpson's diversity index over productive rearrangements. Entries here come from immuneACCESS through TCRdb and include only in-frame sequences with V and J called. Some clones fail to appear in such tables; in the studies checked, an unresolved V gene covers under half of the shortfall, and the cause of the remainder is unknown. Clonal size and the V and J genes are those of that table, whereas D and trimming came from the DNA. This sample holds a few hundred thousand clones; more than 65% were observed only once. Jointly, the top ten make up approximately 10% of the sample.

Sample: peripheral blood. The TCR sequence derives from a man aged 50 to 59 with active or convalescent COVID-19. In this chain, TRBV6-1 is recombined with TRBJ2-3; tentative D gene TRBD1, with 6 bases matching. The CDR3 sequence is CASSESRGDTQYF. The DNA sequence follows: TGTGCCAGCAGTGAGAGCAGGGGAGATACGCAGTATTTT.